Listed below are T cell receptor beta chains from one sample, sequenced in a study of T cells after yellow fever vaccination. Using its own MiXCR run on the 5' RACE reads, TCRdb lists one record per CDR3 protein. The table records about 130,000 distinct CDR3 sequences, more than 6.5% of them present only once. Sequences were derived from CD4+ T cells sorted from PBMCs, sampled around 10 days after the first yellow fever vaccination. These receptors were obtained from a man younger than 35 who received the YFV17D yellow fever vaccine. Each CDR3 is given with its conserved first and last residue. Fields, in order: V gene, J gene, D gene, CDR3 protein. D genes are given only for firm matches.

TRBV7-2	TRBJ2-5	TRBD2	CASSLSLAGSQETQYF
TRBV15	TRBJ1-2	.	CATSRDLTGWSGYTF
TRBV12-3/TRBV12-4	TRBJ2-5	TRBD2	CASKTSGGAGTQYF
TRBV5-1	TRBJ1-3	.	CASSQGTADSGNTIYF
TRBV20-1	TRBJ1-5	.	CSASWQGNQPQHF
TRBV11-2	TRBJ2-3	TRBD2	CASSPRGSGGASTDTQYF
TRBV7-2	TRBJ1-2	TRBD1	CASSLVFGQAGDGYTF
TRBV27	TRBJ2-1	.	CASKGRGDNEQFF
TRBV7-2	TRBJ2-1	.	CASSSRPSSYNEQFF
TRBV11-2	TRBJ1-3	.	CASSRALASPSSGNTIYF
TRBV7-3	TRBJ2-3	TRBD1	CASSPPGQGLNTQYF
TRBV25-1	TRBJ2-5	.	CASSEWIPQETQYF
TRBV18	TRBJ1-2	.	CASSPRGQGSGYTF
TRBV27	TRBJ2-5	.	CASRTGASSRETQYF
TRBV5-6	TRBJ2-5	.	CASSLRGSSIGGTQYF
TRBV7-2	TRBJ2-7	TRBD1	CASSSQTGGLYEQYF
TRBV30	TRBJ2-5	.	CAWNGGAQETQYF
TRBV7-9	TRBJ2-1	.	CASSLMLADNEQFF
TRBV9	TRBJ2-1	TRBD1	CASSVGQGNNEQFF
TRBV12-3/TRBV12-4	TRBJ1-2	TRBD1	CASRGQGGGNYGYTF
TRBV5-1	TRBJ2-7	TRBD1	CASSGLTGGYEQYF
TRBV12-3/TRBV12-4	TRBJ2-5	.	CASSFAGPETQYF
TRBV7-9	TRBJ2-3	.	CASSPHSTGTDTQYF
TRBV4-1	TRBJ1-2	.	CASSQDPRGIYGYTF
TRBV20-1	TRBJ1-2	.	CSARTPDAIIINYGYTF
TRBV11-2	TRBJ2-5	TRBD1	CASSEDRGLETQYF
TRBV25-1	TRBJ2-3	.	CASSEFKGYTDTQYF
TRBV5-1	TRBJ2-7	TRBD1	CASSRTGSSYEQYF
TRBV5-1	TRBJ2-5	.	CASSWTTQETQYF
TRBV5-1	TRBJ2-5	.	CASSLVAGMETQYF
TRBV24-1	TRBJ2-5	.	CATTDRNQETQYF
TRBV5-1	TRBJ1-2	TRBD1	CASSLSSPGQGAYGYTF
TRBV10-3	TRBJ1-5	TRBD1	CAISVRTGLGQPQHF
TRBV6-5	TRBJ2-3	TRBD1	CASSYRDRATDTQYF
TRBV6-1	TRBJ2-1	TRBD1	CASSRQGHNEQFF
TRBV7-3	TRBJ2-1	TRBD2	CASSSGGGGDYNEQFF
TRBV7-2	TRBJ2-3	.	CASNRYTSTDTQYF
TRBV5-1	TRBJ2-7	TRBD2	CASSFGTSGGYSYEQYF
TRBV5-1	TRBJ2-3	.	CASSLGRQIGTDTQYF
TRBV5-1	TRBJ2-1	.	CASSPNIYNEQFF
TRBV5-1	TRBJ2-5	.	CASSLGDGETQYF
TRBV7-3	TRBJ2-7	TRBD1	CASSQTGTGFYEQYF
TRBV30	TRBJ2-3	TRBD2	CAWSGTSGGDTQYF
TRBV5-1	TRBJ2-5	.	CASSTAQETQYF
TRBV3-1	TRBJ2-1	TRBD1	CASSHGTGPYNEQFF
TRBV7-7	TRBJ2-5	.	CAAGFDQETQYF
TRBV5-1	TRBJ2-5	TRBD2	CASSLPNSGEGETQYF
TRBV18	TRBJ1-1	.	CASSASRNTEAFF
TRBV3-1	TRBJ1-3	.	CASSQSLSGNTIYF
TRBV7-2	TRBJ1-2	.	CASSLATGQSKGYTF
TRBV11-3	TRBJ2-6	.	CASSVESGANVLTF
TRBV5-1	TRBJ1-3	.	CASSMMSSGNTIYF
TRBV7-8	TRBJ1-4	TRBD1	CASSLATGALNEKLFF